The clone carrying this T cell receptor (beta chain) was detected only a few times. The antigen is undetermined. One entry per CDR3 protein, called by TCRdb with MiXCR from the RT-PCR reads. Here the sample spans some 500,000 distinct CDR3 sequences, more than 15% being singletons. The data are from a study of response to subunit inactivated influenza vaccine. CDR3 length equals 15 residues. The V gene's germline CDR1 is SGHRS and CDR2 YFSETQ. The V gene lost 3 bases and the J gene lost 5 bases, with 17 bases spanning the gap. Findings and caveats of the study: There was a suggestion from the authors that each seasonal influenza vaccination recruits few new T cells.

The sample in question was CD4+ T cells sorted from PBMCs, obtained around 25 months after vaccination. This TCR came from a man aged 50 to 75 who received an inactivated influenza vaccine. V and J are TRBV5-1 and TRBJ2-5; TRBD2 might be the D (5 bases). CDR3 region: CASSSLAASLETQYF. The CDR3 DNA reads TGCGCCAGCAGCTCCCTCGCGGCTAGCTTGGAGACCCAGTACTTC.